This T cell receptor beta chain was recovered during a study of Ad26.COV2.S vaccination and SARS-CoV-2 variants (dated by TCRdb to about 2021). Background for the entire study: Vaccine-arm donors came from COV1001, a multicentre, randomized, double-blind, placebo-controlled phase I-IIa trial of Ad26.COV2.S in healthy adults. Ad26.COV2.S was administered intramuscularly at 5 x 10^10 or 1 x 10^11 viral particles, either as a single shot or as two shots given 56 days apart. Sequencing of the TCRbeta repertoire served to evaluate the specificity and breadth of SARS-CoV-2-reactive T cell receptors following Ad26.COV2.S vaccination. The TCR-sequenced set comprised approximately 32 samples: around 20 Ad26.COV2.S vaccine recipients, 5 placebo recipients and 8 SARS-CoV-2 convalescent individuals. Trial participants were randomized into five groups of five, in which low-dose or high-dose Ad26.COV2.S was given once or twice, or placebo was given on both occasions. Throughout the experiments and outcome assessment, investigators stayed blinded to trial group allocation. Overall study results and their limits: Vaccine and placebo recipients had similar non-spike TCR breadth, a finding consistent with the vaccine containing only spike. After vaccination, spike-specific CD8+ and CD4+ T cell responses were reported to show substantial breadth. The study lacked the statistical power to compare responses across vaccine doses or regimens. It was noted by the authors that total T cell responses may have been underestimated by the TCR breadth and depth analyses. Spike-specific TCR breadth was higher in Ad26.COV2.S recipients than in placebo recipients (P = 0.0014).

The treatment or condition label corresponds to: approximately 18 received Ad26.COV2.S at low or high dose, single or two shots; roughly five received placebo; per-sample allocation not given. For vaccine and placebo recipients, repertoires were sequenced using samples collected on day 63 after the first injection. In Cohort 1b, 25 or so adults aged 18-55 years were enrolled at a single site in Boston, USA, between 29 July and 7 August 2020. Ad26.COV2.S consisted of a replication-incompetent adenovirus type 26 vector by which a prefusion-stabilized SARS-CoV-2 spike protein from the original Wuhan strain was expressed. This clone occurred a few times. The target of this receptor is not known. Per-base quality was not reported, and no clone a single base away is much larger than it. The immunoSEQ Assay was used to sequence TCRbeta CDR3 regions. After extraction, genomic DNA underwent amplification by bias-controlled multiplex PCR, followed by high-throughput sequencing. The paper's processing steps were these. Collapsing and filtering of sequences were performed to quantify the absolute abundance of each unique TCRbeta CDR3 region. T cell fraction was estimated by normalizing TCRbeta template counts to usable DNA, with usable DNA measured through amplification of reference genes found in all nucleated cells. Repertoire TCRs were annotated as SARS-CoV-2-specific by exact matching of V gene, CDR3 amino acid sequence and J gene to a known reactive TCR set. The reference SARS-CoV-2 TCR set was derived from MIRA and filtered for enrichment in COVID-19-positive ImmuneCODE repertoires, a step that removed public or cross-reactive TCRs. Drawing on the MIRA antigens, annotated TCRs were analysed further at the level of specific ORF or position within ORF. Depth was the summed frequency of annotated unique rearrangements, while breadth was defined as annotated unique rearrangements over total unique productive rearrangements. Group comparisons of TCR breadth used two-sided Wilcoxon rank-sum tests. TCRdb took this table from immuneACCESS and kept in-frame rearrangements with V and J called. Such tables lack part of the clones; where checked against another copy, unresolved V genes explain under half of the gap, and the rest is unexplained. V and J calls and clone size are given by that table; D and trimming were obtained from the DNA. This sample has 300,000 to 500,000 clones in its table, and less than 90% of those were observed once. Under 3.5% of the sample rests with the top ten.

From V the trimming removes 4 bases and from J it removes 9 bases, while the gene matches leave 14 bases of the junction unaccounted for. The CDR3 goes from the cysteine to the phenylalanine over 15 residues. Only CDR3 DNA is held: 45 bases, read in frame from base 1. Taken from the germline V gene (reference sequence), the CDR1 and CDR2 loops are LNHDA and SQIVND. This TCR was recovered from a person aged 18-65 years who received the Ad26.COV2.S COVID-19 vaccine or a placebo. Here the sequenced sample was peripheral blood, taken in a trial of Ad26.COV2.S vaccine versus placebo. Rearrangement joined TRBV19 to TRBJ1-2, with 7 central nucleotides matching TRBD1. The nucleotide sequence reads TGTGCCAGTAGTAACGGGGACAGAGATATTTCCCGCTACACCTTC. The resulting protein is CASSNGDRDISRYTF.